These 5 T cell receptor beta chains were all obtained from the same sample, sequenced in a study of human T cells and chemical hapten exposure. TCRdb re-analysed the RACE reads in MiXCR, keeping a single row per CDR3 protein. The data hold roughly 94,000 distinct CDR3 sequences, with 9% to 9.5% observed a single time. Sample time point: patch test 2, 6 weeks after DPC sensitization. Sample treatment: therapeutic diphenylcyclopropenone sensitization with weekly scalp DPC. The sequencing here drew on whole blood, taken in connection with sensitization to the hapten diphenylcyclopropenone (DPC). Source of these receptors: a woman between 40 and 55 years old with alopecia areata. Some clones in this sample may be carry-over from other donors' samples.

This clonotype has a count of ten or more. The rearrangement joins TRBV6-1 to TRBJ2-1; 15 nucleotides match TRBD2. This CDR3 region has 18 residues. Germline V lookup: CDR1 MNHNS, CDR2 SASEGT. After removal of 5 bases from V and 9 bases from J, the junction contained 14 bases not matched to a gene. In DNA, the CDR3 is TGTGCCAGCAGTTCCCGGGTCCCGAAGGGACTAGCGGGAGGTGAGCAGTTCTTC. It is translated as CASSSRVPKGLAGGEQFF.

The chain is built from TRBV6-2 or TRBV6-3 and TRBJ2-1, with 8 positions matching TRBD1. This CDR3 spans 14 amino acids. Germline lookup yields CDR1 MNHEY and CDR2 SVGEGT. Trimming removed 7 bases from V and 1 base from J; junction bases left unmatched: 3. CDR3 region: CASNRQGSYNEQFF. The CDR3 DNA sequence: TGTGCCAGCAACAGACAGGGGTCCTACAATGAGCAGTTCTTC.

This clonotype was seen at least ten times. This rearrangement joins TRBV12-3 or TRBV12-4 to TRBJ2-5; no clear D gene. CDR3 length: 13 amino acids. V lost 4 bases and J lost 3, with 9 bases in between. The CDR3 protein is CASSSRGEETQYF. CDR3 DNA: TGTGCCAGCAGTTCCCGCGGTGAAGAGACCCAGTACTTC.

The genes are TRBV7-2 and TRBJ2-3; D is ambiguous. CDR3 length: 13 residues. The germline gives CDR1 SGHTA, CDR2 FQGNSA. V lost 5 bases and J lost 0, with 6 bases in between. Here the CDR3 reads CASSPSSTDTQYF. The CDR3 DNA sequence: TGTGCCAGCAGCCCGTCGAGCACAGATACGCAGTATTTT. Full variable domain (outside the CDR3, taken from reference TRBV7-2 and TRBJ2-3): GAGVSQSPSNKVTEKGKDVELRCDPISGHTALYWYRQSLGQGLEFLIYFQGNSAPDKSGLPSDRFSAERTGGSVSTLTIQRTQQEDSAVYLCASSPSSTDTQYFGPGTRLTVL.

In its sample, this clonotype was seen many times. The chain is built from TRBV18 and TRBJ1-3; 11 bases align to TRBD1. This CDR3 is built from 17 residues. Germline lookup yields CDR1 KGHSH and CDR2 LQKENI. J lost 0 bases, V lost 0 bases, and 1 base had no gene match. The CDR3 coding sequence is TGTGCCAGCTCACCACCGGGACAGGGGGACTCTGGAAACACCATATATTTT. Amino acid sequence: CASSPPGQGDSGNTIYF.